This is a list of T cell receptor beta chains from one sample in a study of cytomegalovirus exposure and HLA in healthy donors. Sequenced by immunoSEQ multiplex PCR; TCRdb stores in-frame clones only, minus some. The table records 120,000 or so clones, 75% to 85% of them present only once. Material: PBMCs. The receptors here all came from a young man in good health and CMV-seronegative. CDR3s include the opening cysteine and the closing phenylalanine or tryptophan. Fields, in order: clone size, V gene, J gene, D gene, CDR3 protein, CDR3 DNA. A D gene is named only where the DNA matches it firmly. Clone size is stated in some rows and not others, as once, few, many or a class when expanded.

size: few
V: TRBV5-1
J: TRBJ1-3
D: NA
CDR3: CASSLEQEQNTIYF
DNA: TGCGCCAGCAGCTTGGAACAGGAGCAAAACACCATATATTTT

size: NA
V: TRBV6-6
J: TRBJ2-1
D: TRBD2
CDR3: CASSLSGGSNEQFF
DNA: TGTGCCAGCAGTTTAAGCGGGGGTTCCAATGAGCAGTTCTTC

size: NA
V: TRBV2
J: TRBJ1-1
D: NA
CDR3: CASSETGHTEAFF
DNA: TGTGCCAGCAGCGAAACAGGTCACACTGAAGCTTTCTTT

size: NA
V: TRBV11-2
J: TRBJ1-1
D: TRBD1
CDR3: CASSRNRGRWTEAFF
DNA: TGTGCCAGCAGCCGTAACAGGGGGCGGTGGACTGAAGCTTTCTTT

size: NA
V: TRBV6-4
J: TRBJ2-2
D: NA
CDR3: CASSDSSNGELFF
DNA: TGTGCCAGCAGTGACTCTAGCAACGGGGAGCTGTTTTTT

size: NA
V: TRBV19
J: TRBJ1-4
D: NA
CDR3: CASSIVGGPTIFSEKLFF
DNA: TGTGCCAGTAGTATAGTCGGGGGTCCGACCATTTTTAGTGAAAAACTGTTTTTT

size: NA
V: TRBV13
J: TRBJ2-1
D: TRBD2
CDR3: CASSSTGLGPYNEQFF
DNA: TGTGCCAGCAGCTCCACGGGACTAGGGCCCTACAATGAGCAGTTCTTC

size: few
V: TRBV28
J: TRBJ1-5
D: NA
CDR3: CASRSRGNSNQPQHF
DNA: TGTGCCAGCCGTTCTAGGGGGAATAGCAATCAGCCCCAGCATTTT

size: NA
V: TRBV10-3
J: TRBJ1-2
D: TRBD1
CDR3: CAISWDRGVDGYTF
DNA: TGTGCCATCAGTTGGGACAGGGGGGTGGATGGCTACACCTTC

size: once
V: TRBV6-6
J: TRBJ1-2
D: NA
CDR3: CAAFSGTGHAGYTF
DNA: TGTGCCGCATTCTCCGGCACAGGGCATGCTGGCTACACCTTC

size: few
V: TRBV30
J: TRBJ2-3
D: NA
CDR3: CAWSVGGDTQYF
DNA: TGTGCCTGGAGTGTGGGGGGAGATACGCAGTATTTT

size: NA
V: TRBV9
J: TRBJ1-1
D: NA
CDR3: CASSAPRGGRGNTEAFF
DNA: TGTGCCAGCAGCGCTCCGCGGGGGGGAAGGGGGAACACTGAAGCTTTCTTT

size: once
V: TRBV7-9
J: TRBJ1-1
D: NA
CDR3: CASRHRAEITEAFF
DNA: TGTGCCAGCAGACACAGGGCTGAGATCACTGAAGCTTTCTTT

size: NA
V: TRBV29-1
J: TRBJ2-3
D: NA
CDR3: CSAHPQGLATDTQYF
DNA: TGCAGCGCCCATCCCCAGGGATTAGCCACAGATACGCAGTATTTT

size: NA
V: TRBV6-6
J: TRBJ2-3
D: TRBD2
CDR3: CASSVLAGVSTDTQYF
DNA: TGTGCCAGCAGTGTCTTAGCGGGCGTTAGCACAGATACGCAGTATTTT

size: NA
V: TRBV6-5
J: TRBJ1-4
D: NA
CDR3: CASKQGYGEKLFF
DNA: TGTGCCAGCAAGCAGGGGTACGGTGAAAAACTGTTTTTT

size: once
V: TRBV7-9
J: TRBJ2-7
D: TRBD1
CDR3: CASSPPMLDRVPEQYF
DNA: TGTGCCAGCAGCCCCCCTATGTTGGACAGGGTTCCCGAGCAGTACTTC

size: NA
V: TRBV6-1
J: TRBJ2-2
D: TRBD2
CDR3: CASRLAGGTGELFF
DNA: TGTGCCAGCAGGCTAGCGGGAGGCACCGGGGAGCTGTTTTTT

size: NA
V: TRBV19
J: TRBJ2-3
D: NA
CDR3: CASCLPGRTDTQYF
DNA: TGTGCCAGTTGTCTGCCAGGTCGCACAGATACGCAGTATTTT

size: few
V: TRBV5-1
J: TRBJ1-5
D: NA
CDR3: CASSPRIGRGNSNQPQHF
DNA: TGCGCCAGCAGCCCCAGGATCGGGCGGGGTAATAGCAATCAGCCCCAGCATTTT

size: few
V: TRBV7-6
J: TRBJ1-5
D: TRBD1
CDR3: CASSLATGYNQPQHF
DNA: TGTGCCAGCAGCTTAGCGACAGGGTACAATCAGCCCCAGCATTTT

size: few
V: TRBV6-5
J: TRBJ1-1
D: NA
CDR3: CASSTGKGEAFF
DNA: TGTGCCAGCAGTACAGGGAAGGGTGAAGCTTTCTTT

size: NA
V: TRBV6-6
J: TRBJ2-2
D: TRBD2
CDR3: CASSSGLAGITGELFF
DNA: TGTGCCAGCAGCTCGGGACTAGCGGGAATCACCGGGGAGCTGTTTTTT

size: NA
V: TRBV19
J: TRBJ1-2
D: NA
CDR3: CASNQETTNYGYTF
DNA: TGTGCCAGTAATCAGGAAACAACTAACTATGGCTACACCTTC

size: NA
V: TRBV5-1
J: TRBJ1-2
D: NA
CDR3: CASSFGTRDGYPF
DNA: TGCGCCAGCAGCTTCGGAACTCGGGATGGCTACCCCTTC

size: NA
V: TRBV6-1
J: TRBJ2-7
D: TRBD1
CDR3: CASSGQGVKGYEQYF
DNA: TGTGCCAGCAGTGGACAGGGAGTGAAGGGCTACGAGCAGTACTTC

size: NA
V: TRBV30
J: TRBJ1-1
D: NA
CDR3: CAGEGGTGLEAFF
DNA: TGTGCCGGGGAGGGGGGGACGGGACTTGAAGCTTTCTTT

size: NA
V: TRBV28
J: TRBJ2-1
D: NA
CDR3: CASSSPARQGNYNEQFF
DNA: TGTGCCAGCAGTTCCCCCGCGAGGCAGGGCAACTACAATGAGCAGTTCTTC

size: NA
V: TRBV5-1
J: TRBJ2-5
D: NA
CDR3: CASSFTGLREETQYF
DNA: TGCGCCAGCAGCTTTACAGGGTTGAGGGAAGAGACCCAGTACTTC

size: once
V: TRBV6-6
J: TRBJ2-7
D: NA
CDR3: CASSNRDSAYEQYF
DNA: TGTGCCAGCAGTAATCGGGACTCCGCCTACGAGCAGTACTTC

size: few
V: TRBV9
J: TRBJ2-1
D: TRBD2
CDR3: CASSVEGLAGGRYNEQFF
DNA: TGTGCCAGCAGCGTAGAGGGGCTAGCGGGAGGGCGTTACAATGAGCAGTTCTTC

size: NA
V: TRBV7-2
J: TRBJ2-1
D: TRBD1
CDR3: CASSPNRGLRMSEQFF
DNA: TGTGCCAGCAGCCCGAACAGGGGGCTCCGCATGAGCGAGCAGTTCTTC

size: NA
V: TRBV27
J: TRBJ2-7
D: TRBD2
CDR3: CASTPLAGVHEQYF
DNA: TGTGCCAGCACTCCACTAGCGGGAGTCCACGAGCAGTACTTC

size: NA
V: TRBV19
J: TRBJ1-5
D: TRBD1
CDR3: CASTPDPGRGRPWSQHF
DNA: TGTGCCAGTACCCCTGATCCCGGAAGGGGGCGTCCCTGGTCCCAGCATTTT

size: NA
V: TRBV5-1
J: TRBJ1-1
D: NA
CDR3: CASSLVSDMNTEAFF
DNA: TGCGCCAGCAGCTTGGTATCAGACATGAACACTGAAGCTTTCTTT

size: few
V: TRBV2
J: TRBJ2-7
D: NA
CDR3: CASSARGRGGSYEQYF
DNA: TGTGCCAGCAGTGCCCGGGGGAGGGGGGGCTCCTACGAGCAGTACTTC

size: NA
V: TRBV6-5
J: TRBJ1-1
D: NA
CDR3: CASSYFGGTEAFF
DNA: TGTGCCAGCAGTTATTTCGGCGGCACTGAAGCGTTCTTT

size: NA
V: TRBV6-1
J: TRBJ2-3
D: TRBD1
CDR3: CASRGQSTDTQYF
DNA: TGTGCCAGCAGGGGACAGTCCACAGATACGCAGTATTTT

size: once
V: TRBV29-1
J: TRBJ2-1
D: TRBD2
CDR3: CSAPTSGKSPSSYNERFF
DNA: TGCAGCGCACCGACTAGCGGGAAGTCCCCTAGCTCCTACAATGAGCGGTTCTTC

size: NA
V: TRBV19
J: TRBJ1-2
D: TRBD1
CDR3: CASSRDRIISNYGYTF
DNA: TGTGCCAGTAGCCGGGACAGAATTATCTCTAACTATGGCTACACCTTC

size: NA
V: TRBV19
J: TRBJ2-7
D: TRBD2
CDR3: CASSILAASSYEQYF
DNA: TGTGCCAGTAGTATACTAGCGGCGAGCTCCTACGAGCAGTACTTC

size: NA
V: TRBV15
J: TRBJ2-5
D: TRBD2
CDR3: CATSRRGTSTRGGTQYF
DNA: TGTGCCACCAGCAGACGTGGGACTAGCACCAGGGGGGGGACCCAGTACTTC

size: once
V: TRBV5-1
J: TRBJ2-1
D: TRBD2
CDR3: CASSFDLASGHNEQFF
DNA: TGCGCCAGCAGCTTTGATCTGGCTAGCGGGCACAATGAGCAGTTCTTC

size: NA
V: TRBV4-2
J: TRBJ2-1
D: TRBD1
CDR3: CASSQSDREEFF
DNA: TGTGCCAGCAGCCAATCGGACAGGGAGGAGTTCTTC

size: NA
V: TRBV29-1
J: TRBJ1-1
D: NA
CDR3: CSVEDYLQGWRKAFF
DNA: TGCAGCGTTGAAGATTACTTACAGGGATGGAGAAAAGCTTTCTTT

size: NA
V: TRBV19
J: TRBJ2-1
D: TRBD2
CDR3: CASSIMQTSGTRGNEQFF
DNA: TGTGCCAGTAGTATAATGCAGACTAGCGGTACAAGGGGCAATGAGCAGTTCTTC

size: NA
V: TRBV6-6
J: TRBJ1-1
D: NA
CDR3: CASTRVGLNTEAFF
DNA: TGTGCCAGCACCAGGGTGGGATTGAACACTGAAGCTTTCTTT

size: NA
V: TRBV5-8
J: TRBJ2-2
D: NA
CDR3: CASSLNQGGPGELFF
DNA: TGTGCCAGCAGCTTGAACCAGGGAGGTCCCGGGGAGCTGTTTTTT

size: once
V: TRBV28
J: TRBJ1-5
D: NA
CDR3: CASTWGAGRDSNQPQHF
DNA: TGTGCCAGCACTTGGGGCGCCGGGCGGGATAGCAATCAGCCCCAGCATTTT

size: NA
V: TRBV7-9
J: TRBJ1-3
D: NA
CDR3: CASSFGGFGNTIYF
DNA: TGTGCCAGCAGCTTCGGGGGGTTTGGAAACACCATATATTTT

size: NA
V: TRBV6-1
J: TRBJ1-3
D: TRBD1
CDR3: CASSERQGRAGNTIYF
DNA: TGTGCCAGCAGTGAAAGACAGGGAAGGGCTGGAAACACCATATATTTT

size: NA
V: TRBV9
J: TRBJ1-3
D: NA
CDR3: CASSVLDRASGNTIYF
DNA: TGTGCCAGCAGCGTATTAGACAGAGCCTCTGGAAACACCATATATTTT

size: NA
V: TRBV27
J: TRBJ2-1
D: TRBD2
CDR3: CASKGLAGNNEQFF
DNA: TGTGCCAGCAAGGGACTAGCGGGAAACAATGAGCAGTTCTTC

size: NA
V: TRBV28
J: TRBJ1-5
D: NA
CDR3: CASSSGPPQHF
DNA: TGTGCCAGCAGTTCTGGGCCGCCCCAGCATTTT

size: NA
V: TRBV18
J: TRBJ2-1
D: NA
CDR3: CASSPNSEQFF
DNA: TGTGCCAGCTCACCAAACTCTGAGCAGTTCTTC

size: NA
V: TRBV7-2
J: TRBJ1-3
D: NA
CDR3: CASSLGQTGSSGNTIYF
DNA: TGTGCCAGCAGCTTAGGACAAACAGGTAGCTCTGGAAACACCATATATTTT

size: NA
V: TRBV9
J: TRBJ2-3
D: NA
CDR3: CASSVGGSPAFTDTQYF
DNA: TGTGCCAGCAGCGTAGGAGGGAGCCCGGCGTTCACAGATACGCAGTATTTT

size: NA
V: TRBV30
J: TRBJ1-1
D: TRBD1
CDR3: CAWGETGGEEAFF
DNA: TGTGCCTGGGGCGAGACAGGGGGCGAAGAAGCTTTCTTT